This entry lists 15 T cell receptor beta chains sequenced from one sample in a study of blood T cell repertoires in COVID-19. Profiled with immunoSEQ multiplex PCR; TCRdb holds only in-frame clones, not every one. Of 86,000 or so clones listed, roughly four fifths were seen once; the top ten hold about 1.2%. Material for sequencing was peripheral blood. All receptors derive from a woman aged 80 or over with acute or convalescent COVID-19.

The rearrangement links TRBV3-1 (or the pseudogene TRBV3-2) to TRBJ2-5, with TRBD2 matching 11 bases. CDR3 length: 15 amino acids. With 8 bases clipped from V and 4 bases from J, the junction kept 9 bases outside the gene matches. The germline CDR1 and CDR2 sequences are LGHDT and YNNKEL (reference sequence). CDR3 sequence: CASSDSGGALETQYF. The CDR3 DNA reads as TGTGCCAGCTCAGATAGCGGGGGGGCCTTAGAGACCCAGTACTTC.

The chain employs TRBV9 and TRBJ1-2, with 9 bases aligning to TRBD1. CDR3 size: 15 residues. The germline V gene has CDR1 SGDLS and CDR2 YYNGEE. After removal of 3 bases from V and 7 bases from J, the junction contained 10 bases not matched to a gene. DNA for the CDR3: TGTGCCAGCAGCGCCACCAACACAGGGGGCAGTGGCTACACCTTC. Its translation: CASSATNTGGSGYTF.

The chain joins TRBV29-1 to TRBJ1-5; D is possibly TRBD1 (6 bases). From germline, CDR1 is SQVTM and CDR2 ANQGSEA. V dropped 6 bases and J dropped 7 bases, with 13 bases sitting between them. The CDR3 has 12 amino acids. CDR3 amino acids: CSVGGAGQPQHF. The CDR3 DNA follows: TGCAGCGTAGGGGGGGCGGGACAGCCCCAGCATTTT.

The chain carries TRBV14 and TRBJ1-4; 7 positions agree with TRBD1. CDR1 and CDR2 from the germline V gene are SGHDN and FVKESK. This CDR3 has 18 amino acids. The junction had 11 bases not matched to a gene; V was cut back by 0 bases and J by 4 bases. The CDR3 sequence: CASSQDLQGRRLNEKLFF. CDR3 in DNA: TGTGCCAGCAGCCAAGATTTACAGGGGAGAAGGCTTAATGAAAAACTGTTTTTT.

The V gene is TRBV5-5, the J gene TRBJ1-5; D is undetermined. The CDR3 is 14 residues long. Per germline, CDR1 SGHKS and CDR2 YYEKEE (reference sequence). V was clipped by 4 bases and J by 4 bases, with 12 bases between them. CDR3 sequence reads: CASSLTFENQPQHF. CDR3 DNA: TGTGCCAGCAGCCTGACTTTTGAGAATCAGCCCCAGCATTTT.

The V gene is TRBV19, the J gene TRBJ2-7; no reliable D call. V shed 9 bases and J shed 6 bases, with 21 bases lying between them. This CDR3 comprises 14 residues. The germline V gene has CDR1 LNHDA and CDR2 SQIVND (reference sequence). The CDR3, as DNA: TGTGCCAGCTCACGGATCTCCGACATTGGCGAGCAGTACTTC. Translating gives CASSRISDIGEQYF.

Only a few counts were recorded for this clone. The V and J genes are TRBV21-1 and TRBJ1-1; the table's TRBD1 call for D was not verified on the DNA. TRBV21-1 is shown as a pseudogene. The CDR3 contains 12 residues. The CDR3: CGERQGDTEAFF. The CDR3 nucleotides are TGTGGCGAGAGACAGGGTGACACTGAAGCTTTCTTT.

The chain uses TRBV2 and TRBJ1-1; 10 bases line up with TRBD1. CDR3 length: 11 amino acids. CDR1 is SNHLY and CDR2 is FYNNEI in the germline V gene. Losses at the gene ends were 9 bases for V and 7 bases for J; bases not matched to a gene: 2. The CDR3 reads CARGQGIEAFF. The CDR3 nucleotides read TGTGCCAGGGGACAGGGGATTGAAGCTTTCTTT.

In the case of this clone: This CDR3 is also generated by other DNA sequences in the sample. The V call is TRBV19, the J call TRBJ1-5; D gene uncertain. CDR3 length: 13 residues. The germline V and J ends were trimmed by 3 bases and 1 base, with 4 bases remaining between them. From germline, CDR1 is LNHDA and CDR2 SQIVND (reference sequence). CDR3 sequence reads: CASSISSNQPQHF. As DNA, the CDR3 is TGTGCCAGTAGTATTAGCAGCAATCAGCCCCAGCATTTT.

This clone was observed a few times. The CDR3 DNA follows: TGTGCCAGCAGTCCCGGGACAGGGGGTAATCAGCCCCAGCATTTT. It specifies CASSPGTGGNQPQHF. The chain employs TRBV2 and TRBJ1-5; the match to TRBD1 covers 11 bases. The germline V gene encodes CDR1 SNHLY and CDR2 FYNNEI. Trimming cost V 5 bases and J 4 bases; bases outside gene matches: 4. The length of the CDR3 is 15 residues.

The chain's CDR3 is CASSQTAGTSVFEQYF. The DNA for the CDR3 is TGTGCCAGCAGCCAAACTGCCGGGACTAGTGTCTTCGAGCAGTACTTC. V is TRBV14 and J is TRBJ2-7; 8 bases agree with TRBD2. Germline V gene sequence: CDR1 SGHDN, CDR2 FVKESK. The CDR3 extends over 16 amino acids. With 2 bases clipped from V and 6 bases from J, the junction kept 12 bases outside the gene matches.

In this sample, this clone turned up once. The CDR3 coding sequence is TGCGCCAGCAGCTCACAGGGAAGGGAGACTGAAGCTTTCTTT. Translating gives CASSSQGRETEAFF. The V call is TRBV5-1, the J call TRBJ1-1, with a weak D call TRBD1 (6 bases). With 3 bases removed from V and 5 bases from J, the gap between germline ends came to 14 bases. This CDR3 is 14 amino acids long. The V gene's germline CDR1 is SGHRS and CDR2 YFSETQ.

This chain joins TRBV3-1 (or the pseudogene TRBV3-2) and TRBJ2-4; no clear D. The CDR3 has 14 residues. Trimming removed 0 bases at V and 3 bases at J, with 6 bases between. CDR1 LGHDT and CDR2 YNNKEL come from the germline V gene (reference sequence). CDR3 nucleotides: TGTGCCAGCAGCCAAGATTATTACAAAAACATTCAGTACTTC. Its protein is CASSQDYYKNIQYF.

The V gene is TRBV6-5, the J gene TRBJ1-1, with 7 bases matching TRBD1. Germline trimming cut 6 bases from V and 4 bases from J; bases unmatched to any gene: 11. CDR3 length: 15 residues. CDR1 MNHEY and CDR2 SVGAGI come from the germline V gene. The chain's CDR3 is CASSPSRQGSTEAFF. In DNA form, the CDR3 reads TGTGCCAGCAGCCCATCCAGACAGGGATCCACTGAAGCTTTCTTT.

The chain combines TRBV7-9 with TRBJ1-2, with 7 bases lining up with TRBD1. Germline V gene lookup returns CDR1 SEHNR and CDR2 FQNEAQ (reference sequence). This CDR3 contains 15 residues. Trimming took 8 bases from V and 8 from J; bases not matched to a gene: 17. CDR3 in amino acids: CASGYRGLLAGGYTF. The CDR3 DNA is TGTGCCAGCGGATACAGGGGACTCCTTGCGGGGGGCTACACCTTC.